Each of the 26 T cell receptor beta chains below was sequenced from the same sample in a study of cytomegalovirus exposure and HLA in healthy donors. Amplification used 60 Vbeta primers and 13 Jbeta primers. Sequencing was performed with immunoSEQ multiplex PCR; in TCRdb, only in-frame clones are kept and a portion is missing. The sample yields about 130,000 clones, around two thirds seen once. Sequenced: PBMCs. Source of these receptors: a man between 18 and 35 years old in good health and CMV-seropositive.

CDR3 amino acids: CASSSGQFYEQYF. CDR3 sequence (DNA): TGTGCCAGCAGCTCCGGACAGTTCTACGAGCAGTACTTC. This chain joins TRBV28 and TRBJ2-7, with D maybe TRBD1 (6 bases). This CDR3 is built from 13 residues. V shed 6 bases and J shed 3 bases, with 12 bases lying between them. Germline V gene data show CDR1 as MDHEN and CDR2 as SYDVKM.

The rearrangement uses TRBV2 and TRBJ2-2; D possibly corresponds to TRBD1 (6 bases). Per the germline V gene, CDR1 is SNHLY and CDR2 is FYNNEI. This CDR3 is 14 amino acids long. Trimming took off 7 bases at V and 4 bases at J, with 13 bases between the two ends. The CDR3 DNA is TGTGCCAGCAAGGAACAGGGCCCCACCGGGGAGCTGTTTTTT. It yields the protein CASKEQGPTGELFF.

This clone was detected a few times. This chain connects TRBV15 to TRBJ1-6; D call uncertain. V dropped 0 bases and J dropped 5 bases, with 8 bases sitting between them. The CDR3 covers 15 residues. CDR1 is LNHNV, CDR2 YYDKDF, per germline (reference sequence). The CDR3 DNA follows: TGTGCCACCAGCAGAGATGGGCAGGATAATTCACCCCTCCACTTT. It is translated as CATSRDGQDNSPLHF.

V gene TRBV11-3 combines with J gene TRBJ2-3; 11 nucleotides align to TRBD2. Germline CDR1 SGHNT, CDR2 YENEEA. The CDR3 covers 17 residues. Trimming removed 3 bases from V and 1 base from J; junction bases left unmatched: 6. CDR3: CASSFGRLAGRTDTQYF. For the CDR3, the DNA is TGTGCCAGCAGCTTTGGGCGACTAGCGGGACGCACAGATACGCAGTATTTT.

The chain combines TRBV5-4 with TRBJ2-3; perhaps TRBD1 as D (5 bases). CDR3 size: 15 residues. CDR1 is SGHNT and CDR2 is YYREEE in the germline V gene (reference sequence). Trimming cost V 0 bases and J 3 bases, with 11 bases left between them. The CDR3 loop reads CASSLAGLGTDTQYF. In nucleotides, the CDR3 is TGTGCCAGCAGCTTGGCAGGGTTAGGAACAGATACGCAGTATTTT.

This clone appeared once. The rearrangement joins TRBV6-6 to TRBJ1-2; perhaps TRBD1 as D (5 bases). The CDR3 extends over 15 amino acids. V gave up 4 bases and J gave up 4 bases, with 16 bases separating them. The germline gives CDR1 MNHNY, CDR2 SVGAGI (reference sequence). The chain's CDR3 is CASSSPTVVRYGYTF. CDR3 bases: TGTGCCAGCAGTTCGCCGACAGTGGTGCGCTATGGCTACACCTTC.

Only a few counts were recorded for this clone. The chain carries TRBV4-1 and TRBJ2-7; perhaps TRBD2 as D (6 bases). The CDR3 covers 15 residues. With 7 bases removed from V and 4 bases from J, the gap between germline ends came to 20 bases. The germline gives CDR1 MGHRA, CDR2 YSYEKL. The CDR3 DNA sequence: TGCGCCAGCACTCCGGGACTCTTGGGTGGATACGAGCAGTACTTC. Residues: CASTPGLLGGYEQYF.

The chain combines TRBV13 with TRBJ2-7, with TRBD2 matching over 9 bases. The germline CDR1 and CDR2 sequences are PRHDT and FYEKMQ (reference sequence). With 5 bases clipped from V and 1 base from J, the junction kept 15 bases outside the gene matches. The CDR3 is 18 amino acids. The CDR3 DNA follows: TGTGCCAGCAGCCACCACTTGGCGGGAGGGCCTGGATCCTACGAGCAGTACTTC. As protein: CASSHHLAGGPGSYEQYF.

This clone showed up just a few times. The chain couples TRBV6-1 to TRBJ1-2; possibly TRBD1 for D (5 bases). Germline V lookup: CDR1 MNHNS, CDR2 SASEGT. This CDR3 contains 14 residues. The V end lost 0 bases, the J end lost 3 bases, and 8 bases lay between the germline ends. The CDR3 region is CASSEAGGDYGYTF. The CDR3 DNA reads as TGTGCCAGCAGTGAAGCGGGGGGGGACTATGGCTACACCTTC.

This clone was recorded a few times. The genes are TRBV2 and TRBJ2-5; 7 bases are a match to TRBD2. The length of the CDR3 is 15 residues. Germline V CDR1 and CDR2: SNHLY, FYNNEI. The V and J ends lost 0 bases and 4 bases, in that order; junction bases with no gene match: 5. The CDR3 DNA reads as TGTGCCAGCAGTGAAGCGCCCAGCGGGGTAGAGACCCAGTACTTC. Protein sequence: CASSEAPSGVETQYF.

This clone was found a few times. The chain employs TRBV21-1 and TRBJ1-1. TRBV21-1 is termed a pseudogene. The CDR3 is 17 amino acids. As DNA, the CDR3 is TGTGCCAGCAGCAAAAAGGCGTGTTGGTGGGGGGGGTCTGAAGCTTTCTTT. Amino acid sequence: CASSKKACWWGGSEAFF.

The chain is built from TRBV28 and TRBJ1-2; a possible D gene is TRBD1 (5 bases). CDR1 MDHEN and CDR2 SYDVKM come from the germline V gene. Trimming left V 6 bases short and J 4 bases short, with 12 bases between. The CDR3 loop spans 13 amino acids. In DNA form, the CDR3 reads TGTGCCAGCAGGGCTGGGGCGCCCTATGGCTACACCTTC. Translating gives CASRAGAPYGYTF.

Written as DNA, the CDR3 is TGTGCCAGCAGCTTTCTCGACAGGGATGATCCCCAGTTCTTC. Protein: CASSFLDRDDPQFF. The chain has TRBV5-6 and TRBJ2-1; 7 bases align to TRBD1. Germline trimming cut 2 bases from V and 13 bases from J; bases unmatched to any gene: 12. There are 14 residues in the CDR3. Germline V lookup: CDR1 SGHDT, CDR2 YYEEEE.

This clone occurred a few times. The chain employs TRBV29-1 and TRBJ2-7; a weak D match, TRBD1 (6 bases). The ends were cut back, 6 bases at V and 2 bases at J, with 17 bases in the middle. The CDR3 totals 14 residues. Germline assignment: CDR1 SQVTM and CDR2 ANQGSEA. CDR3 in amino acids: CSVSGTPPTYEQYF. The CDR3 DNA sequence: TGCAGCGTCTCCGGGACACCCCCAACCTACGAGCAGTACTTC.

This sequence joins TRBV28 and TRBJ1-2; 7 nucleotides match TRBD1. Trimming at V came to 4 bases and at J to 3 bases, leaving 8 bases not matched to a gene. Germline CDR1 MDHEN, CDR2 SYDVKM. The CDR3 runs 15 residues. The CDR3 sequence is CASSSDRDYDYGYTF. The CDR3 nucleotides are TGTGCCAGCAGTTCTGACAGGGATTACGACTATGGCTACACCTTC.

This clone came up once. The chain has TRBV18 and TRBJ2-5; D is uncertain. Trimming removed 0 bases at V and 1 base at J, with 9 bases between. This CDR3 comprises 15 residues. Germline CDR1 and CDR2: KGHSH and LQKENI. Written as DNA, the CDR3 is TGTGCCAGCTCACCACCGAACAACCTCCAAGAGACCCAGTACTTC. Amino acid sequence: CASSPPNNLQETQYF.

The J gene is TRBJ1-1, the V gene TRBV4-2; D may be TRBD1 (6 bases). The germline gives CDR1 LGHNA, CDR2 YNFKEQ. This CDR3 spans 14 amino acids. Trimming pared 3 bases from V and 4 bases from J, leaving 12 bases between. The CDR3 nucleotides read TGTGCCAGCAGCCAGGGGACATTCAGCACTGAAGCTTTCTTT. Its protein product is CASSQGTFSTEAFF.

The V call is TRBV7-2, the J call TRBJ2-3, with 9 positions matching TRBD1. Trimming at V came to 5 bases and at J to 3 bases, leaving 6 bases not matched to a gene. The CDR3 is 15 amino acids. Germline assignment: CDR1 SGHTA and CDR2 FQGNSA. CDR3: CASSLSGTGTDTQYF. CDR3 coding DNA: TGTGCCAGCAGCCTGTCCGGGACAGGGACAGATACGCAGTATTTT.

Here the CDR3 DNA reads TGTGCCAGCAGCTTAGAACTAGCGGGGGCCTCTAGCACAGATACGCAGTATTTT. This gives the protein CASSLELAGASSTDTQYF. The chain employs TRBV7-8 and TRBJ2-3; 11 nucleotides line up with TRBD2. The germline V gene has CDR1 SGHVS and CDR2 FQNEAQ. V gave up 1 base and J gave up 0 bases; unmatched junction bases: 6. There are 18 residues in the CDR3. The whole variable domain, remainder taken from reference TRBV7-8 and TRBJ2-3, is GAGVSQSPRYKVAKRGQDVALRCDPISGHVSLFWYQQALGQGPEFLTYFQNEAQLDKSGLPSDRFFAERPEGSVSTLKIQRTQQEDSAVYLCASSLELAGASSTDTQYFGPGTRLTVL.

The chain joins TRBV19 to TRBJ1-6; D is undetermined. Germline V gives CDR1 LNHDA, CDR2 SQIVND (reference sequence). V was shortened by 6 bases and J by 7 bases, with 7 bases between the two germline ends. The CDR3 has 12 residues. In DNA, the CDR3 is TGTGCCAGTAGCCGACTAAATTCACCCCTCCACTTT. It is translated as CASSRLNSPLHF.

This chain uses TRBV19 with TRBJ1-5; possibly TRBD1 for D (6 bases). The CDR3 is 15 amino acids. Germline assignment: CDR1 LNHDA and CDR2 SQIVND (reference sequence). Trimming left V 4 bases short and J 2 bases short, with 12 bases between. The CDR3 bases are TGTGCCAGTAGTAACAGGGTAAAGCGCAATCAGCCCCAGCATTTT. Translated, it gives CASSNRVKRNQPQHF.

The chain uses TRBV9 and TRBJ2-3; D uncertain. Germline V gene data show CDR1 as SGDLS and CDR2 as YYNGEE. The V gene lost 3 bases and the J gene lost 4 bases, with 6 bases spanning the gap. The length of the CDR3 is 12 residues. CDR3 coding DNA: TGTGCCAGCAGCGCCCTAGCAGATACGCAGTATTTT. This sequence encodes CASSALADTQYF.

CDR3 amino acids: CASSPPGVAYEQYF. For the CDR3, the DNA is TGTGCCAGCAGTCCCCCGGGGGTTGCCTACGAGCAGTACTTC. The chain uses TRBV7-3 and TRBJ2-7, with D possibly matching TRBD2 (6 bases). Trimming took 6 bases from V and 2 from J, leaving 14 bases between them. Germline V gene data show CDR1 as SGHTA and CDR2 as FQGTGA. The CDR3 runs to 14 residues.

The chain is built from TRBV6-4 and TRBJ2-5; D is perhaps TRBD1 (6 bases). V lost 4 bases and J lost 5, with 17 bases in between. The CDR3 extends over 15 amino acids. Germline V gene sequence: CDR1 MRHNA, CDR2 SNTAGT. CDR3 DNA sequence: TGTGCCAGCAGTGCCGGTGGGGGCAGGATGGAGACCCAGTACTTC. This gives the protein CASSAGGGRMETQYF.

The CDR3 DNA reads TGTGCCGTCGGAGAGGGCTACTATGGCTACACCTTC. It translates to CAVGEGYYGYTF. The genes are TRBV7-9 and TRBJ1-2; D gene uncertain. With 11 bases removed from V and 3 bases from J, the gap between germline ends came to 13 bases. This CDR3 is 12 amino acids long. Germline V gene lookup returns CDR1 SEHNR and CDR2 FQNEAQ (reference sequence). The entire variable domain, with the rest obtained from reference TRBV7-9 and TRBJ1-2, is as follows: DTGVSQNPRHKITKRGQNVTFRCDPISEHNRLYWYRQTLGQGPEFLTYFQNEAQLEKSRLLSDRFSAERPKGSFSTLEIQRTEQGDSAMYLCAVGEGYYGYTFGSGTRLTVV.

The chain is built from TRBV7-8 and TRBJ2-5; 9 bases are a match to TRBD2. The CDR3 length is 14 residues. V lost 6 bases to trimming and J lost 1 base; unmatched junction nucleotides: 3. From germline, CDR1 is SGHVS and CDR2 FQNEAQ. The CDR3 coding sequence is TGTGCCAGCAGGCGGCGGGAGGGCCAAGAGACCCAGTACTTC. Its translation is CASRRREGQETQYF. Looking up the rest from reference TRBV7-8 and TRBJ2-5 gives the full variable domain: GAGVSQSPRYKVAKRGQDVALRCDPISGHVSLFWYQQALGQGPEFLTYFQNEAQLDKSGLPSDRFFAERPEGSVSTLKIQRTQQEDSAVYLCASRRREGQETQYFGPGTRLLVL.